This T cell receptor beta chain was recovered during a study of T cells in Graves' hyperthyroidism and ophthalmopathy. Per the germline V gene, CDR1 is SGHDT and CDR2 is YYEEEE. This CDR3 comprises 12 residues. J was trimmed by 9 bases and V by 4 bases; bases with no gene match: 4. Template material for amplifying TCR beta CDR3 regions consisted of RNA transcripts. The HTBI primer set served for first-round RT-PCR of the TCR CDR3. One entry per CDR3 protein, called by TCRdb with MiXCR from the multiplex PCR reads. The sample holds some 620,000 distinct CDR3 sequences, 15% to 20% seen once. This clonotype originated in a woman in her 30s with Graves' hyperthyroidism. The chain is built from TRBV5-6 and TRBJ1-3, with TRBD1 matching over 7 bases. Specimen: blood. The CDR3 protein is CASSAQGGTIYF. CDR3 bases: TGTGCCAGCAGCGCGCAGGGGGGCACCATATATTTT.